Following are 20 T cell receptor beta chains from one sample sequenced in a study of T cell repertoires in ileal Crohn's disease. The protocol was immunoSEQ multiplex PCR, while the TCRdb copy is restricted to in-frame clones and leaves out a portion. The repertoire has some 6,200 clones, roughly four fifths of them found once; the top ten carry less than 15%. The sequencing input was ileal tissue. These receptors came from an adult with Crohn's disease.

The chain has TRBV19 and TRBJ2-3; a weak D match, TRBD2 (7 bases). Germline V CDR1 and CDR2: LNHDA, SQIVND (reference sequence). Between the trimmed V and J ends, which lost 1 base and 8 bases, there was a span of 16 bases. The length of the CDR3 is 15 residues. The CDR3 protein is CASSIGVGGPGTQYF. CDR3 coding DNA: TGTGCCAGTAGTATAGGAGTGGGGGGGCCTGGTACGCAGTATTTT.

The chain has TRBV5-1 and TRBJ1-2; 9 bases are a match to TRBD1. The CDR3 length is 15 residues. Germline CDR1 and CDR2: SGHRS and YFSETQ. Germline trimming cut 5 bases from V and 2 bases from J; bases unmatched to any gene: 7. CDR3 residues: CASSLSGTGNYGYTF. The CDR3 region has the DNA TGCGCCAGCAGTTTATCCGGGACAGGGAACTATGGCTACACCTTC.

The chain combines TRBV7-2 with TRBJ1-5; possibly TRBD1 for D (6 bases). CDR1 is SGHTA and CDR2 is FQGNSA in the germline V gene. This CDR3 contains 14 residues. The ends were cut back, 2 bases at V and 4 bases at J, with 9 bases in the middle. The CDR3 nucleotides are TGTGCCAGCAGCTTATGGCAGGGGAATCAGCCCCAGCATTTT. This gives the protein CASSLWQGNQPQHF.

The chain employs TRBV6-6 and TRBJ2-1; unclear D gene. Trimming took off 2 bases at V and 1 base at J, with 12 bases between the two ends. The CDR3 sequence is 16 residues long. Germline V CDR1 and CDR2: MNHNY, SVGAGI (reference sequence). CDR3 nucleotides: TGTGCCAGCAGTTACGAAGAGCTCTTGTCCTACAATGAGCAGTTCTTC. Residues: CASSYEELLSYNEQFF.

In DNA, the CDR3 is TGTGCCAGCAGCGCCTTAGGGGGTGGGAATTCACCCCTCCACTTT. Translation: CASSALGGGNSPLHF. This chain links TRBV9 with TRBJ1-6; D may be TRBD1 (6 bases). The CDR3 length is 15 residues. Germline assignment: CDR1 SGDLS and CDR2 YYNGEE. Trimming removed 3 bases from V and 7 bases from J, with 14 bases in between.

The CDR3: CASSVDEVLSYEQYF. The CDR3 region has the DNA TGTGCCAGCAGCGTAGATGAGGTACTCTCCTACGAGCAGTACTTC. V usage is TRBV9 and J usage is TRBJ2-7; D remains unclear. From germline, CDR1 is SGDLS and CDR2 YYNGEE. The CDR3 has 15 amino acids. V was pared by 0 bases and J by 0 bases, with 10 bases between.

This chain links TRBV7-3 with TRBJ2-3; perhaps TRBD1 as D (6 bases). In germline, CDR1 is SGHTA, CDR2 FQGTGA. This CDR3 region has 16 residues. Between the trimmed V and J ends, which lost 4 bases and 0 bases, there was a span of 14 bases. CDR3 in amino acids: CASSSQDRPSTDTQYF. The CDR3 bases are TGTGCCAGCAGCTCCCAGGACAGACCTAGCACAGATACGCAGTATTTT.

This chain connects TRBV27 to TRBJ2-7; 10 bases agree with TRBD2. Per germline, CDR1 MNHEY and CDR2 SMNVEV (reference sequence). The CDR3 totals 14 residues. With 6 bases clipped from V and 3 bases from J, the junction kept 5 bases outside the gene matches. CDR3 amino acids: CASRRTSGNYEQYF. In DNA form, the CDR3 reads TGTGCCAGCAGGCGGACTAGCGGAAACTACGAGCAGTACTTC.

A word on this clone: The likely explanation is a read error, given a far larger clone one base away. The V gene is TRBV27, the J gene TRBJ2-7, with 7 bases that match TRBD2. CDR3 length equals 13 residues. Per germline, CDR1 MNHEY and CDR2 SMNVEV (reference sequence). This chain's CDR3 is CASSSTVAGELYF. The CDR3 nucleotides read TGTGCCAGCAGCAGTACTGTAGCGGGCGAGCTGTACTTC.

The chain uses TRBV27 and TRBJ2-7; TRBD2 is a possible D gene (7 bases). The V and J ends lost 8 bases and 5 bases respectively, with 22 bases between them. Germline V gene lookup returns CDR1 MNHEY and CDR2 SMNVEV (reference sequence). The CDR3 extends over 15 amino acids. CDR3: CASSRRGGEYHEQYF. The CDR3 DNA reads as TGTGCCAGCTCCCGTAGGGGGGGGGAGTACCACGAGCAGTACTTC.

V and J are TRBV14 and TRBJ1-1, with TRBD1 matching 12 bases. Germline CDR1 SGHDN, CDR2 FVKESK. CDR3 length: 19 residues. V was pared by 1 base and J by 4 bases, with 13 bases of the junction left unmatched. CDR3 residues: CASSQVSIPGQGASTEAFF. Written as DNA, the CDR3 is TGTGCCAGCAGCCAAGTTTCTATTCCGGGACAGGGGGCTAGCACTGAAGCTTTCTTT.

J is TRBJ1-6 and V is TRBV7-2; possible D gene TRBD1, 6 bases. Germline loops: CDR1 SGHTA, CDR2 FQGNSA. Trimming took 1 base from V and 10 from J, leaving 17 bases between them. The CDR3 covers 16 residues. In DNA form, the CDR3 reads TGTGCCAGCAGCTTAGAAGGCAGGGGAAGTAGGTCACCCCTCCACTTT. As protein: CASSLEGRGSRSPLHF.

The V gene is TRBV7-6, the J gene TRBJ2-1; tentatively, D is TRBD2 (6 bases). In germline, CDR1 is SGHVS, CDR2 FNYEAQ. Trimming took off 5 bases at V and 10 bases at J, with 15 bases between the two ends. This CDR3 is 13 amino acids long. For the CDR3, the DNA is TGTGCCAGCAGCGGGACGGGGGACGGAGAGCAGTTCTTC. It yields the protein CASSGTGDGEQFF. Full variable domain (remainder filled in from reference TRBV7-6 and TRBJ2-1): GAGVSQSPRYKVTKRGQDVALRCDPISGHVSLYWYRQALGQGPEFLTYFNYEAQQDKSGLPNDRFSAERPEGSISTLTIQRTEQRDSAMYRCASSGTGDGEQFFGPGTRLTVL.

The chain employs TRBV15 and TRBJ1-2, with a tentative D call TRBD1 (6 bases). This CDR3 contains 17 residues. Germline V gene sequence: CDR1 LNHNV, CDR2 YYDKDF (reference sequence). Deletions cut 0 bases from V and 0 bases from J, with 14 bases between. In DNA form, the CDR3 reads TGTGCCACCAGCAGAGACAGGACAGAGTTAGCTAACTATGGCTACACCTTC. Its translation is CATSRDRTELANYGYTF.

The CDR3 nucleotides are TGTGCCAGCAGTGCGCAGGCGTTGGGAGTGGAGCTGTTTTTT. It yields the protein CASSAQALGVELFF. This sequence joins TRBV2 and TRBJ2-2; D might be TRBD2 (5 bases). Germline V gene data show CDR1 as SNHLY and CDR2 as FYNNEI. This CDR3 comprises 14 residues. The germline V and J ends were trimmed by 4 bases and 10 bases, with 16 bases remaining between them.

The CDR3 coding sequence is TGTGCCAGCAGTAACGGACAGGGGGCTCAGCCCCAGCATTTT. It specifies CASSNGQGAQPQHF. V and J are TRBV28 and TRBJ1-5; 11 bases align to TRBD1. Looked up from germline, CDR1 is MDHEN and CDR2 is SYDVKM. CDR3 length equals 14 residues. Losses at the gene ends were 5 bases for V and 6 bases for J; bases not matched to a gene: 3.

The chain joins TRBV5-1 to TRBJ2-2; 7 bases agree with TRBD2. This CDR3 region has 16 residues. Germline loops: CDR1 SGHRS, CDR2 YFSETQ. Trimming removed 0 bases from V and 2 bases from J; junction bases left unmatched: 4. CDR3 bases: TGCGCCAGCAGCTTGGTTCCGGGGGGAAACACCGGGGAGCTGTTTTTT. Its protein product is CASSLVPGGNTGELFF.

The chain recombines TRBV5-4 with TRBJ2-7; 8 bases map to TRBD2. Germline-derived CDR1 and CDR2 are SGHNT and YYREEE (reference sequence). This CDR3 spans 16 amino acids. After removal of 0 bases from V and 2 bases from J, the junction contained 7 bases not matched to a gene. This chain's CDR3 is CASSLGGGRPTYEQYF. The CDR3 bases are TGTGCCAGCAGCTTGGGAGGCGGGAGGCCGACCTACGAGCAGTACTTC.

CDR3 protein: CASSLDFNPNRGRSGEQFF. The CDR3, as DNA: TGCGCCAGCAGCTTGGATTTCAACCCAAACAGGGGACGATCGGGTGAGCAGTTCTTC. This rearrangement joins TRBV5-1 to TRBJ2-1; 7 bases are a match to TRBD1. The germline V gene has CDR1 SGHRS and CDR2 YFSETQ. The ends lost 0 bases at V and 9 bases at J; junction bases unmatched: 21. The CDR3 is made up of 19 amino acids.

The chain joins TRBV9 to TRBJ1-6; the D is unclear. Germline V gene lookup returns CDR1 SGDLS and CDR2 YYNGEE. The CDR3 loop spans 15 amino acids. The V end lost 1 base, the J end lost 3 bases, and 8 bases lay between the germline ends. CDR3 bases: TGTGCCAGCAGCGTAACCCGGGGCTATAATTCACCCCTCCACTTT. This sequence encodes CASSVTRGYNSPLHF.